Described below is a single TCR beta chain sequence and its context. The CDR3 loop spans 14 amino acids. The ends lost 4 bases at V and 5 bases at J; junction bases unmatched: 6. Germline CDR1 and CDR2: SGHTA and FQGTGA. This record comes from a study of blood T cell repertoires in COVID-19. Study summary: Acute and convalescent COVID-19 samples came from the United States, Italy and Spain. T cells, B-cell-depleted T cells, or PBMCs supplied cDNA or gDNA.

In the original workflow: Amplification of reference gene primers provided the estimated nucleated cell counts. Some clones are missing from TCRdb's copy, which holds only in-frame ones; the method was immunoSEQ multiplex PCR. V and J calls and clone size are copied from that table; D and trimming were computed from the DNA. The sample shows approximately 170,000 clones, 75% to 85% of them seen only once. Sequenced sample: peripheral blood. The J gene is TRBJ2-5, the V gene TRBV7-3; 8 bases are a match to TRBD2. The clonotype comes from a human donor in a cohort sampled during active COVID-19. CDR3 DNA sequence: TGTGCCAGCAGCTCCCCGGGGGGGCGCGAGACCCAGTACTTC. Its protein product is CASSSPGGRETQYF.